Below are 28 T cell receptor beta chains sequenced from a single sample in a study of technical replicates of blood from several donors. Using immunoSEQ multiplex PCR, the repertoire was profiled, and TCRdb retains in-frame clones only, with some absent. This sample has 75,000 to 80,000 clones; 90% to 95% occur once, and the top ten carry approximately 0.4%. The sample was T cells isolated from PBMCs. The receptors were sampled from a human donor in good health.

The J gene is TRBJ2-1, the V gene TRBV19; TRBD1 agrees at 7 bases. V shed 3 bases and J 6 bases; nucleotides not matched to a gene: 2. Germline V gene data show CDR1 as LNHDA and CDR2 as SQIVND (reference sequence). The CDR3 length is 13 residues. The DNA for the CDR3 is TGTGCCAGTAGTATTCACAGGGGCAATGAGCAGTTCTTC. As protein: CASSIHRGNEQFF.

The genes are TRBV30 and TRBJ2-3, with 10 nucleotides matching TRBD1. CDR3 length: 13 residues. Per germline, CDR1 GTSNPN and CDR2 SVGIG (reference sequence). The CDR3, as DNA: TGTGCTGAAAGACAGGGGGCAGGGGATACGCAGTATTTT. Residues: CAERQGAGDTQYF.

This clone was seen once. The gene calls are TRBV11-3 and TRBJ1-1, with D perhaps matching TRBD1 (5 bases). CDR3 size: 15 residues. Germline CDR1 SGHNT, CDR2 YENEEA. V was trimmed by 4 bases and J by 0 bases, leaving 12 bases between them. The CDR3 nucleotides read TGTGCCAGCAGCTCTAAGGGACTTTTGAACACTGAAGCTTTCTTT. Translated, it gives CASSSKGLLNTEAFF.

The CDR3 here is CSVEDGASSYNEQFF. In DNA form, the CDR3 reads TGCAGCGTTGAAGATGGGGCCAGCTCCTACAATGAGCAGTTCTTC. The rearrangement joins TRBV29-1 to TRBJ2-1, with a weak D call TRBD1 (5 bases). V was pared by 0 bases and J by 0 bases, with 9 bases between. The CDR3 consists of 15 residues. Germline V gene data show CDR1 as SQVTM and CDR2 as ANQGSEA.

This clone has just one count. The chain joins TRBV13 to TRBJ2-5; 7 bases are shared with TRBD2. Germline values: CDR1 PRHDT, CDR2 FYEKMQ (reference sequence). V shed 2 bases and J 5 bases; nucleotides not matched to a gene: 5. The CDR3 is 14 amino acids. CDR3 region: CASSLRRERETQYF. CDR3 nucleotides: TGTGCCAGCAGCTTAAGGCGGGAGCGGGAGACCCAGTACTTC.

The chain combines TRBV5-6 with TRBJ1-5, with TRBD1 identical over 7 bases. This CDR3 has 13 residues. V lost 1 base to trimming and J lost 8 bases; unmatched junction nucleotides: 3. CDR1 is SGHDT and CDR2 is YYEEEE in the germline V gene. The chain's CDR3 is CASSLSRGEPQHF. Here the CDR3 DNA reads TGTGCCAGCAGCTTGTCCAGGGGGGAGCCCCAGCATTTT.

Notes on this clone: Different DNA sequences within this sample yield the same CDR3. The V and J genes are TRBV7-9 and TRBJ1-5; TRBD1 might be the D (6 bases). Germline CDR1 is SEHNR and CDR2 is FQNEAQ (reference sequence). This CDR3 is 13 amino acids long. With 4 bases removed from V and 7 bases from J, the gap between germline ends came to 11 bases. The DNA of the CDR3 is TGTGCCAGCAGCTCGACAGGCGGCCAGCCCCAGCATTTT. Its translation is CASSSTGGQPQHF.

V is TRBV5-1 and J is TRBJ2-7, with 9 bases matching TRBD1. Germline V gene sequence: CDR1 SGHRS, CDR2 YFSETQ. The CDR3 is 17 amino acids. J was trimmed by 4 bases and V by 0 bases; bases with no gene match: 11. This chain's CDR3 is CASSLGTRGQGLYEQYF. As DNA, the CDR3 is TGCGCCAGCAGCTTGGGAACCCGTGGACAGGGGTTATACGAGCAGTACTTC.

This CDR3 reads CASSLQGFTDTQYF. The CDR3 DNA follows: TGCGCCAGCAGCTTGCAGGGATTTACAGATACGCAGTATTTT. The V gene is TRBV5-1, the J gene TRBJ2-3, with D perhaps matching TRBD1 (5 bases). The CDR3 length is 14 residues. Trimming pared 1 base from V and 3 bases from J, leaving 9 bases between. Germline assignment: CDR1 SGHRS and CDR2 YFSETQ.

The chain uses TRBV19 and TRBJ1-5, with D possibly being TRBD1 (5 bases). CDR3 length: 18 amino acids. Trimming took off 1 base at V and 4 bases at J, with 20 bases between the two ends. Germline lookup yields CDR1 LNHDA and CDR2 SQIVND (reference sequence). CDR3 protein: CASSIGGGVQGRNQPQHF. CDR3 nucleotides: TGTGCCAGTAGTATAGGAGGCGGGGTTCAGGGTAGAAATCAGCCCCAGCATTTT.

The chain combines TRBV7-9 with TRBJ2-7; possibly TRBD1 for D (6 bases). Germline CDR1 reads SEHNR; CDR2 reads FQNEAQ (reference sequence). The ends were cut back, 6 bases at V and 4 bases at J, with 13 bases in the middle. This CDR3 comprises 13 residues. The CDR3 is CASRGANQYEQYF. The CDR3 nucleotides are TGTGCCAGCAGGGGGGCGAATCAGTACGAGCAGTACTTC.

This sequence joins TRBV5-1 and TRBJ1-2, with D possibly TRBD1 on 5 matching bases. The CDR3 consists of 13 residues. Germline CDR1 reads SGHRS; CDR2 reads YFSETQ. Trimming took 0 bases from V and 6 from J, leaving 9 bases between them. CDR3 coding DNA: TGCGCCAGCAGCTTGGCGACAGTTCATGGCTACACCTTC. Protein sequence: CASSLATVHGYTF.

This clone occurred a few times. This chain uses TRBV4-1 with TRBJ1-2, with 7 bases lining up with TRBD1. Germline-derived CDR1 and CDR2 are MGHRA and YSYEKL. The CDR3 contains 14 residues. The ends lost 5 bases at V and 8 bases at J; junction bases unmatched: 11. CDR3: CASSETGKGGGYTF. The DNA for the CDR3 is TGCGCCAGCAGCGAGACAGGGAAAGGAGGCGGCTACACCTTC.

The V gene is TRBV4-1, the J gene TRBJ2-1; 9 bases line up with TRBD2. The ends lost 4 bases at V and 10 bases at J; junction bases unmatched: 14. The CDR3 extends over 16 amino acids. Germline V lookup: CDR1 MGHRA, CDR2 YSYEKL. Written as DNA, the CDR3 is TGCGCCAGCAGCCCTTCTCAAGCGGGAGGCTTTGAGGAGCAGTTCTTC. Protein: CASSPSQAGGFEEQFF.

This sequence joins TRBV6-5 and TRBJ2-4, with 7 bases fitting TRBD1. Germline V gives CDR1 MNHEY, CDR2 SVGAGI. This CDR3 is built from 15 residues. J gave up 6 bases and V 0 bases, and 5 bases lay outside the gene matches. CDR3 amino acids: CASSYSGRQGNIQYF. In DNA, the CDR3 is TGTGCCAGCAGTTACTCGGGACGACAGGGAAACATTCAGTACTTC.

The chain carries TRBV10-3 and TRBJ2-3; the match to TRBD2 covers 7 bases. The CDR3 runs to 15 residues. Germline V gene sequence: CDR1 ENHRY, CDR2 SYGVKD. With 4 bases clipped from V and 0 bases from J, the junction kept 4 bases outside the gene matches. The CDR3, as DNA: TGTGCCATCAGTGGATCTAGCGGTAGCACAGATACGCAGTATTTT. It translates to CAISGSSGSTDTQYF.

This rearrangement joins TRBV12-5 to TRBJ2-1, with 10 positions matching TRBD2. CDR3 length: 18 amino acids. Unmatched junction bases numbered 18, after V lost 5 bases and J lost 8 bases. From germline, CDR1 is LGHNT and CDR2 FRNRAP. The CDR3 protein is CASGTQTLAGVGTDEQFF. The DNA for the CDR3 is TGTGCTAGTGGTACCCAGACCCTAGCGGGAGTAGGAACAGATGAGCAGTTCTTC. The whole variable domain, filled in from reference TRBV12-5 and TRBJ2-1, reads DARVTQTPRHKVTEMGQEVTMRCQPILGHNTVFWYRQTMMQGLELLAYFRNRAPLDDSGMPKDRFSAEMPDATLATLKIQPSEPRDSAVYFCASGTQTLAGVGTDEQFFGPGTRLTVL.

In nucleotides, the CDR3 is TGCGCCAGCAGCCAGACGTCAGTGCGGGAAGCTTTCTTT. Protein product: CASSQTSVREAFF. This chain links TRBV4-1 with TRBJ1-1, with D unresolved. The CDR3 length is 13 residues. The ends were cut back, 3 bases at V and 8 bases at J, with 13 bases in the middle. CDR1 and CDR2 from the germline V gene are MGHRA and YSYEKL.

The V and J genes are TRBV5-1 and TRBJ2-4; no reliable D call. This CDR3 has 14 amino acids. The germline V gene has CDR1 SGHRS and CDR2 YFSETQ. Trimming removed 5 bases from V and 8 bases from J, with 17 bases in between. The CDR3 DNA sequence: TGCGCCAGCAGATTGACGAGCTCCATAGACATTCAGTACTTC. Protein: CASRLTSSIDIQYF.

This sequence joins TRBV5-1 and TRBJ2-5; 10 bases agree with TRBD2. V lost 3 bases and J lost 1; bases outside the gene matches: 6. The CDR3 has 16 amino acids. Germline-derived CDR1 and CDR2 are SGHRS and YFSETQ. The CDR3 region is CASSSRTSGPQETQYF. The DNA of the CDR3 is TGCGCCAGCAGCTCCAGGACTAGCGGACCCCAAGAGACCCAGTACTTC.

This clone was observed a single time. This chain uses TRBV2 with TRBJ2-3, with 12 bases lining up with TRBD2. V shed 4 bases and J 10 bases; nucleotides not matched to a gene: 9. The germline V gene has CDR1 SNHLY and CDR2 FYNNEI. The CDR3 runs to 15 residues. The CDR3 loop reads CASSGASGRARAQYF. The CDR3 nucleotides are TGTGCCAGCAGTGGGGCTAGCGGGAGGGCCAGGGCGCAGTATTTT.

The rearrangement uses TRBV5-8 and TRBJ2-7, with 7 bases matching TRBD2. V dropped 4 bases and J dropped 0; count of bases not matched to a gene: 10. CDR3 length equals 16 residues. The V gene's germline CDR1 is SGHTS and CDR2 YDEGEE. DNA of the CDR3: TGTGCCAGCAGCGGCAGGAGCGGGAAAACCTCCTACGAGCAGTACTTC. Protein product: CASSGRSGKTSYEQYF.

The chain carries TRBV11-3 and TRBJ2-3; no clear D gene. The length of the CDR3 is 11 residues. Trimming stripped 7 bases from V and 6 bases from J, with 8 bases between. Germline V gene sequence: CDR1 SGHNT, CDR2 YENEEA. The CDR3 reads CASTQLDTQYF. Here the CDR3 DNA reads TGTGCCAGCACCCAGTTGGATACGCAGTATTTT.

The V call is TRBV19, the J call TRBJ2-4, with D possibly being TRBD2 (6 bases). Germline values: CDR1 LNHDA, CDR2 SQIVND (reference sequence). CDR3 length: 15 amino acids. V shed 3 bases and J shed 1 base, with 10 bases lying between them. The chain's CDR3 is CASSMAGGAKNIQYF. The DNA for the CDR3 is TGTGCCAGTAGTATGGCAGGAGGGGCCAAAAACATTCAGTACTTC.

The chain joins TRBV7-9 to TRBJ2-1, with TRBD2 matching 9 bases. The CDR3 length is 15 residues. The germline V gene has CDR1 SEHNR and CDR2 FQNEAQ (reference sequence). With V trimmed by 2 bases and J by 2 bases, 1 base remained unmatched. In DNA, the CDR3 is TGTGCCAGCAGCTTACTAGCGGGAACCTACAATGAGCAGTTCTTC. Translating it yields CASSLLAGTYNEQFF.

The rearrangement joins TRBV21-1 to TRBJ2-3; the table's D call, TRBD2, has no DNA check behind it. TRBV21-1 is an annotated pseudogene. The CDR3 loop spans 17 amino acids. The CDR3 DNA follows: TGTGCCAGCAGCAAAGGGGTGATTTGCGGGAGTGCAGATACGCAGTATTTT. Its translation is CASSKGVICGSADTQYF.

The chain carries TRBV21-1 and TRBJ2-7; TRBD2, the table's D call, lacks a check against the DNA. TRBV21-1 constitutes a pseudogene. The CDR3 sequence is 16 residues long. The CDR3 DNA is TGTGCCAGCAGCAAAATTGCCGGGAGGGCCCTTGGCGAGCAGTACTTC. Protein product: CASSKIAGRALGEQYF.

The table lists this clone with a count of one. The rearrangement uses TRBV5-6 and TRBJ2-3, with D perhaps matching TRBD1 (6 bases). Germline V gene lookup returns CDR1 SGHDT and CDR2 YYEEEE. This CDR3 contains 11 residues. Trimming cost V 1 base and J 11 bases, with 8 bases left between them. The CDR3 spells CASSLQDRQYF. CDR3 bases: TGTGCCAGCAGCTTGCAGGACAGGCAGTATTTT.